This paragraph covers one T cell receptor beta chain sequence. The data were taken from a study of blood T cells in healthy people across ages. The authors ran a second PCR of about 6 to 11 cycles using a sample-barcoded 5' primer and a J-beta primer mix. TCRdb passed the 5' RACE reads through MiXCR, listing each CDR3 protein once. The data hold under 1,000,000 distinct CDR3 sequences, with 46% observed a single time. The clonotype was recovered from a man older than 75 in good health. The material sequenced was blood.

The CDR3 DNA sequence: TGTGCCAGCAGTGAATCCGAAAATACGCAGTATTTT. Amino acids: CASSESENTQYF. The chain recombines TRBV25-1 with TRBJ2-3; D unclear. V dropped 1 base and J dropped 7 bases, with 6 bases sitting between them. Germline V lookup: CDR1 MGHDK, CDR2 SYGVNS. This CDR3 is built from 12 residues. The full variable domain, in which reference TRBV25-1 and TRBJ2-3 provide the parts outside the CDR3, is EADIYQTPRYLVIGTGKKITLECSQTMGHDKMYWYQQDPGMELHLIHYSYGVNSTEKGDLSSESTVSRIRTEHFPLTLESARPSHTSQYLCASSESENTQYFGPGTRLTVL.